The 21 T cell receptor beta chains below come from one sample, sequenced in a study of blood T cell repertoires in COVID-19. Measured with immunoSEQ multiplex PCR; TCRdb has only the in-frame clones, and not every one. The table shows fewer than 300,000 clones, with roughly 88% occurring only once. Material for sequencing was peripheral blood. Every receptor here comes from a young woman with acute or convalescent COVID-19.

The rearrangement joins TRBV6-5 to TRBJ2-1, with D perhaps TRBD1 (5 bases). The CDR3 is made up of 15 amino acids. V dropped 6 bases and J dropped 0 bases, with 12 bases sitting between them. Per germline, CDR1 MNHEY and CDR2 SVGAGI. The DNA for the CDR3 is TGTGCCAGCAGCCGAAGACAGATCTCCTACAATGAGCAGTTCTTC. It specifies CASSRRQISYNEQFF.

CDR3 in amino acids: CASSSGLAGFDTQYF. In DNA form, the CDR3 reads TGTGCCAGCAGTTCGGGACTAGCGGGGTTTGATACGCAGTATTTT. The chain recombines TRBV5-4 with TRBJ2-3, with 13 nucleotides matching TRBD2. V shed 5 bases and J 6 bases; nucleotides not matched to a gene: 6. The germline V gene has CDR1 SGHNT and CDR2 YYREEE (reference sequence). This CDR3 contains 15 residues.

This rearrangement joins TRBV24-1 to TRBJ2-2; possible D gene TRBD1, 5 bases. Looked up from germline, CDR1 is KGHDR and CDR2 is SFDVKD. The CDR3 is 16 amino acids. Trimming pared 1 base from V and 1 base from J, leaving 9 bases between. CDR3 residues: CATSDLRTLNTGELFF. The CDR3 nucleotides read TGTGCCACCAGTGATTTAAGGACACTGAACACCGGGGAGCTGTTTTTT.

The chain carries TRBV6-2 or TRBV6-3 and TRBJ2-7; 7 positions agree with TRBD1. CDR1 and CDR2 from the germline V gene are MNHEY and SVGEGT. The trim removed 4 bases at V and 2 bases at J, leaving 5 bases unmatched. This CDR3 has 14 amino acids. The DNA for the CDR3 is TGTGCCAGCAGTTTTGGACAGGCCACCTACGAGCAGTACTTC. Protein product: CASSFGQATYEQYF.

The rearrangement links TRBV12-3 or TRBV12-4 to TRBJ1-2, with 8 bases aligning to TRBD1. The V segment lost 6 bases and the J segment 6 bases; nucleotides outside the gene matches: 6. This CDR3 is built from 13 residues. In DNA, the CDR3 is TGTGCCAGCAGGCGACAGGGGTTGGATGGCTACACCTTC. It specifies CASRRQGLDGYTF.

This sequence joins TRBV24-1 and TRBJ2-3; 14 bases agree with TRBD2. This CDR3 has 16 amino acids. V gave up 3 bases and J gave up 4 bases; unmatched junction bases: 2. Germline-derived CDR1 and CDR2 are KGHDR and SFDVKD. CDR3 loop: CATSDGTSGRADTQYF. The CDR3 DNA sequence: TGTGCCACCAGTGATGGGACTAGCGGGAGAGCAGATACGCAGTATTTT.

The V call is TRBV4-2, the J call TRBJ2-1, with TRBD2 matching 9 bases. This CDR3 has 15 amino acids. The ends lost 0 bases at V and 7 bases at J; junction bases unmatched: 4. Germline loops: CDR1 LGHNA, CDR2 YNFKEQ. The CDR3 is CASSQDGLAGNEQFF. For the CDR3, the DNA is TGTGCCAGCAGCCAAGATGGTCTAGCGGGAAATGAGCAGTTCTTC.

This sequence joins TRBV2 and TRBJ2-1, with 9 bases fitting TRBD2. The CDR3 covers 17 residues. V was clipped by 7 bases and J by 0 bases; unmatched bases: 10. Germline V CDR1 and CDR2: SNHLY, FYNNEI. CDR3 in DNA: TGTGCCAGCAAGGGTAGCGGGAGTGCGAGCTCCTACAATGAGCAGTTCTTC. This encodes CASKGSGSASSYNEQFF.

The chain carries TRBV18 and TRBJ2-4; 8 bases agree with TRBD1. The trim removed 3 bases at V and 0 bases at J, leaving 4 bases unmatched. The CDR3 runs to 16 residues. CDR1 and CDR2 from the germline V gene are KGHSH and LQKENI. The CDR3 bases are TGTGCCAGCTCACCTGGGACAGGACTAGCCAAAAACATTCAGTACTTC. Residues: CASSPGTGLAKNIQYF.

This rearrangement joins TRBV5-1 to TRBJ1-6; 12 positions match TRBD1. The V gene's germline CDR1 is SGHRS and CDR2 YFSETQ. J gave up 7 bases and V 5 bases, and 10 bases lay outside the gene matches. This CDR3 contains 17 residues. The CDR3 nucleotides read TGCGCCAGCAGGTCCGGGACAGGGGGCATCGGAAATTCACCCCTCCACTTT. As protein: CASRSGTGGIGNSPLHF.

V and J are TRBV10-1 and TRBJ2-2; no definite D call. The CDR3 loop spans 13 amino acids. Trimming left V 6 bases short and J 8 bases short, with 13 bases between. Germline loops: CDR1 WNHNN, CDR2 SYGVQD (reference sequence). The CDR3 DNA is TGCGCCAGCAGCCGCGAGCCACCGGGGGAGCTGTTTTTT. This gives the protein CASSREPPGELFF.

This chain uses TRBV18 with TRBJ1-1; 9 positions match TRBD1. There are 15 residues in the CDR3. Germline-derived CDR1 and CDR2 are KGHSH and LQKENI. Trimming at V came to 2 bases and at J to 3 bases, leaving 4 bases not matched to a gene. The CDR3 DNA reads as TGTGCCAGCTCACCAACACAGGGGGCGGACACTGAAGCTTTCTTT. It yields the protein CASSPTQGADTEAFF.

The CDR3 DNA reads TGTGCCAGCAGCCCCTTAGCGGGAGGCACCGGGGAGCTGTTTTTT. Protein: CASSPLAGGTGELFF. The chain carries TRBV11-3 and TRBJ2-2; the match to TRBD2 covers 10 bases. The ends lost 5 bases at V and 4 bases at J; junction bases unmatched: 4. Germline V gene data show CDR1 as SGHNT and CDR2 as YENEEA. This CDR3 comprises 15 residues.

V gene TRBV7-2 combines with J gene TRBJ2-2; 9 positions match TRBD1. Germline CDR1 reads SGHTA; CDR2 reads FQGNSA. V lost 6 bases and J lost 6; bases outside the gene matches: 14. This CDR3 has 17 amino acids. The CDR3 region is CASRSRTGTGRAGELFF. The CDR3 bases are TGTGCCAGCAGGTCACGAACCGGGACAGGGCGGGCCGGGGAGCTGTTTTTT. The entire variable domain, with the rest obtained from reference TRBV7-2 and TRBJ2-2, is as follows: GAGVSQSPSNKVTEKGKDVELRCDPISGHTALYWYRQSLGQGLEFLIYFQGNSAPDKSGLPSDRFSAERTGGSVSTLTIQRTQQEDSAVYLCASRSRTGTGRAGELFFGEGSRLTVL.

The chain uses TRBV30 and TRBJ2-6; D may be TRBD1 (6 bases). The CDR3 has 16 residues. Germline CDR1 GTSNPN, CDR2 SVGIG (reference sequence). The V end was cut by 6 bases, the J end by 0 bases, with 15 bases between. In DNA, the CDR3 is TGTGCCTGTACCCTAACAGGGCGCTCTGGGGCCAACGTCCTGACTTTC. Residues: CACTLTGRSGANVLTF.

The gene calls are TRBV10-2 and TRBJ1-4; D might be TRBD1 (5 bases). The CDR3 covers 15 residues. The ends were cut back, 0 bases at V and 13 bases at J, with 18 bases in the middle. Germline CDR1 is WSHSY and CDR2 is SAAADI. CDR3: CASSESIGSGPGLFF. Written as DNA, the CDR3 is TGCGCCAGCAGTGAGTCGATAGGTTCAGGGCCCGGACTGTTTTTT.

DNA for the CDR3: TGCGCCAGCAGCTTGTATGAGGGGGCTTACTACGAGCAGTACTTC. Residues: CASSLYEGAYYEQYF. V is TRBV5-1 and J is TRBJ2-7; 7 bases match TRBD1. This CDR3 is 15 amino acids long. Germline V gene lookup returns CDR1 SGHRS and CDR2 YFSETQ. V was clipped by 1 base and J by 3 bases; unmatched bases: 7. Full variable domain (missing parts from reference TRBV5-1 and TRBJ2-7): KAGVTQTPRYLIKTRGQQVTLSCSPISGHRSVSWYQQTPGQGLQFLFEYFSETQRNKGNFPGRFSGRQFSNSRSEMNVSTLELGDSALYLCASSLYEGAYYEQYFGPGTRLTVT.

V is TRBV25-1 and J is TRBJ2-3; D is perhaps TRBD2 (6 bases). Germline V lookup: CDR1 MGHDK, CDR2 SYGVNS. CDR3 length equals 15 residues. Trimming cost V 1 base and J 3 bases, with 11 bases left between them. Here the CDR3 DNA reads TGTGCCAGCAGTGAATCTAGCGCTAGAACAGATACGCAGTATTTT. Protein sequence: CASSESSARTDTQYF.

The genes are TRBV7-3 and TRBJ2-7; 11 bases match TRBD2. The V segment lost 5 bases and the J segment 1 base; nucleotides outside the gene matches: 10. The length of the CDR3 is 17 residues. Germline assignment: CDR1 SGHTA and CDR2 FQGTGA. Here the CDR3 DNA reads TGTGCCAGCAGCACAGGACTAGCGGGCCAGTTGTCCTACGAGCAGTACTTC. Translation: CASSTGLAGQLSYEQYF.

V and J are TRBV12-3 or TRBV12-4 and TRBJ2-7; D is undetermined. Trimming shortened V by 4 bases and J by 0 bases, and 7 bases separated the two germline ends. The CDR3 consists of 13 residues. CDR3 region: CASSSVNSYEQYF. Here the CDR3 DNA reads TGTGCCAGCAGTTCGGTCAACTCCTACGAGCAGTACTTC.

The chain couples TRBV24-1 to TRBJ2-2, with D perhaps matching TRBD1 (9 bases). V was cut by 7 bases and J by 7 bases, with 36 bases left in between. The germline gives CDR1 KGHDR, CDR2 SFDVKD. This CDR3 has 21 residues. Written as DNA, the CDR3 is TGTGCCACCAGGGGACGATACCTGGACAGGGGAACCAGCGGGAGTAACGGGGAGCTGTTTTTT. As protein: CATRGRYLDRGTSGSNGELFF.